This T cell receptor beta chain was profiled in a study of T cells expressing NK-cell markers. Study-wide background: One of the eight sequenced donors was seronegative, whereas the other seven were HCMV-seropositive.

From its re-call of the 5' RACE reads, TCRdb lists each CDR3 protein once, without DNA. In all, the sample yields a few hundred thousand distinct CDR3 sequences. The germline CDR1 and CDR2 sequences are SNHLY and FYNNEI. CDR3 length: 16 residues. Sequenced material: blood T cells: a sorted CD56 or NKG2C T cell subset, CD4+ or CD8+ T cells, or bulk PBMC T cells (not recorded which). The clonotype originates from a man aged 18 to 69 in good health. V gene TRBV2 combines with J gene TRBJ2-6; the TCRdb call, TRBD1, lacks DNA for checking. CDR3 sequence: CASNKQGALGANVLTF.